The next 25 T cell receptor beta chains were all read from a single sample in a study of T cell responses to AZD1222 COVID-19 vaccine. The assay was immunoSEQ multiplex PCR, and TCRdb's table has in-frame clones only and misses some. This table has 90,000 to 100,000 clones, around 84% appearing once. Specimen: peripheral blood, collected 28 days after the second AZD1222 dose. These receptors were taken from an adult who received the AZD1222 COVID-19 vaccine.

The chain has TRBV5-1 and TRBJ2-2; unclear D gene. CDR3 length equals 21 residues. V lost 0 bases to trimming and J lost 0 bases, with 24 bases between them. Germline CDR1 SGHRS, CDR2 YFSETQ. CDR3 loop: CASSLGHNANPSVPNTGELFF. DNA of the CDR3: TGCGCCAGCAGCTTGGGGCATAACGCAAACCCCAGTGTCCCGAACACCGGGGAGCTGTTTTTT.

J is TRBJ1-1 and V is TRBV10-2; possibly TRBD1 for D (5 bases). From germline, CDR1 is WSHSY and CDR2 SAAADI. There are 14 residues in the CDR3. V was clipped by 8 bases and J by 4 bases, with 17 bases between them. The CDR3 DNA sequence: TGCGCCAGCCGTGGCAGGGTGAGTGGCACTGAAGCTTTCTTT. Translation gives CASRGRVSGTEAFF.

The rearrangement joins TRBV4-2 to TRBJ2-3, with 8 bases matching TRBD2. V lost 3 bases to trimming and J lost 4 bases; unmatched junction nucleotides: 6. This CDR3 is 15 amino acids long. Germline V gene data show CDR1 as LGHNA and CDR2 as YNFKEQ. CDR3 sequence: CASSHGTSRPDTQYF. As DNA, the CDR3 is TGTGCCAGCAGCCACGGGACTAGTAGGCCAGATACGCAGTATTTT.

The V call is TRBV27, the J call TRBJ2-2; D is uncertain. Germline CDR1 reads MNHEY; CDR2 reads SMNVEV (reference sequence). The CDR3 is 14 residues long. V shed 8 bases and J shed 1 base, with 11 bases lying between them. The CDR3 spells CASRLKGNTGELFF. The DNA of the CDR3 is TGTGCCAGCCGCCTCAAAGGGAACACCGGGGAGCTGTTTTTT.

Here the CDR3 reads CASSQDKWRTNEKLFF. The CDR3 DNA is TGCGCCAGCAGCCAAGATAAATGGCGAACTAATGAAAAACTGTTTTTT. This chain connects TRBV4-1 to TRBJ1-4, with no clear D. This CDR3 contains 16 residues. Between the trimmed V and J ends, which lost 0 bases and 1 base, there was a span of 9 bases. Per germline, CDR1 MGHRA and CDR2 YSYEKL.

Only one count was recorded for this clone. The chain couples TRBV2 to TRBJ1-2; D call uncertain. The V and J ends lost 5 bases and 0 bases respectively, with 10 bases between them. Germline V CDR1 and CDR2: SNHLY, FYNNEI. The CDR3 totals 14 residues. The CDR3 region is CASSLKLANYGYTF. The CDR3 DNA reads TGTGCCAGCAGTCTGAAGTTAGCTAACTATGGCTACACCTTC.

The V gene is TRBV18, the J gene TRBJ1-4, with D unresolved. Germline assignment: CDR1 KGHSH and CDR2 LQKENI. V shed 2 bases and J shed 8 bases, with 12 bases lying between them. CDR3 length equals 14 residues. The CDR3 DNA is TGTGCCAGCTCACCATCGAAGTCAGGCGAAAAACTGTTTTTT. Protein: CASSPSKSGEKLFF.

The genes are TRBV15 and TRBJ1-5; weak D call: TRBD1 (6 bases). This CDR3 contains 16 residues. V gave up 3 bases and J gave up 0 bases, with 12 bases separating them. Germline V lookup: CDR1 LNHNV, CDR2 YYDKDF (reference sequence). In DNA form, the CDR3 reads TGTGCCACCAGCAGCTACAGGGTGGGTAGCAATCAGCCCCAGCATTTT. This sequence encodes CATSSYRVGSNQPQHF.

The chain joins TRBV6-4 to TRBJ1-1; D ambiguous. This CDR3 has 13 residues. Germline V gives CDR1 MRHNA, CDR2 SNTAGT. With 6 bases removed from V and 3 bases from J, the gap between germline ends came to 11 bases. The CDR3 reads CASRAGGDTEAFF. CDR3 nucleotides: TGTGCCAGCAGGGCGGGTGGGGACACTGAAGCTTTCTTT.

This sequence joins TRBV6-2 or TRBV6-3 and TRBJ1-5; D gene uncertain. Germline loops: CDR1 MNHEY, CDR2 SVGEGT. The CDR3 contains 16 residues. The V gene lost 4 bases and the J gene lost 7 bases, with 20 bases spanning the gap. The CDR3, as DNA: TGTGCCAGCAGTTTGAGGGAGAGGGCACCGGGACAGCCCCAGCATTTT. Protein: CASSLRERAPGQPQHF.

The rearrangement joins TRBV5-1 to TRBJ2-1; possibly TRBD1 or TRBD2 for D (6 bases each). V lost 3 bases and J 7 bases, leaving 29 bases between the germline ends. CDR1 and CDR2 (germline): SGHRS, YFSETQ. The CDR3 has 19 amino acids. CDR3 bases: TGCGCCAGCAGCTCTGGCGGAGGGGCAGCGAGGGGGAGGAGGAATGAGCAGTTCTTC. This codes for CASSSGGGAARGRRNEQFF. Looking up the rest from reference TRBV5-1 and TRBJ2-1 gives the full variable domain: KAGVTQTPRYLIKTRGQQVTLSCSPISGHRSVSWYQQTPGQGLQFLFEYFSETQRNKGNFPGRFSGRQFSNSRSEMNVSTLELGDSALYLCASSSGGGAARGRRNEQFFGPGTRLTVL.

DNA for the CDR3: TGTGCCAGCAGAGCCGGGACTATCCATAATTCACCCCTCCACTTT. Translating gives CASRAGTIHNSPLHF. V gene TRBV2 combines with J gene TRBJ1-6; D perhaps matches TRBD1 (5 bases). With 6 bases removed from V and 5 bases from J, the gap between germline ends came to 14 bases. Germline lookup yields CDR1 SNHLY and CDR2 FYNNEI. The CDR3 is made up of 15 amino acids.

The V call is TRBV10-3, the J call TRBJ1-5; a weak D match, TRBD1 (6 bases). CDR3 length: 14 residues. V was cut by 10 bases and J by 2 bases, with 15 bases left in between. Germline V CDR1 and CDR2: ENHRY, SYGVKD. This CDR3 reads CATGGDGGNQPQHF. The CDR3 bases are TGTGCCACCGGGGGCGACGGGGGCAATCAGCCCCAGCATTTT.

As to this clone: Within the sample, other DNA sequences also encode this same CDR3. The chain combines TRBV18 with TRBJ1-4, with D perhaps TRBD1 (5 bases). Trimming removed 3 bases from V and 0 bases from J, with 5 bases in between. Per germline, CDR1 KGHSH and CDR2 LQKENI. This CDR3 contains 14 residues. For the CDR3, the DNA is TGTGCCAGCTCACCGGGGGCAACTAATGAAAAACTGTTTTTT. Its translation is CASSPGATNEKLFF.

The J gene is TRBJ2-5, the V gene TRBV5-1, with D unclear. Germline values: CDR1 SGHRS, CDR2 YFSETQ. The V gene lost 0 bases and the J gene lost 4 bases, with 16 bases spanning the gap. This CDR3 spans 16 amino acids. The CDR3 nucleotides read TGCGCCAGCAGCTTGGTGTGGGCCAGCCGTCCAGAGACCCAGTACTTC. Residues: CASSLVWASRPETQYF.

The gene calls are TRBV9 and TRBJ2-1; possible D gene TRBD1, 5 bases. The CDR3 is made up of 16 amino acids. Per germline, CDR1 SGDLS and CDR2 YYNGEE. Trimming took off 4 bases at V and 0 bases at J, with 14 bases between the two ends. The CDR3 spells CASSLSPDTSYNEQFF. CDR3 nucleotides: TGTGCCAGCAGCCTCTCTCCGGACACCTCCTACAATGAGCAGTTCTTC.

The chain is built from TRBV30 and TRBJ2-7, with D hard to call. The CDR3 has 12 amino acids. The V gene lost 2 bases and the J gene lost 4 bases, with 9 bases spanning the gap. The germline V gene has CDR1 GTSNPN and CDR2 SVGIG (reference sequence). The CDR3 coding sequence is TGTGCCTGGAGTTCCGACGGGTACGAGCAGTACTTC. This translates into CAWSSDGYEQYF.

This clone was detected only once. The V gene is TRBV27, the J gene TRBJ1-3, with D unclear. Germline V gene lookup returns CDR1 MNHEY and CDR2 SMNVEV (reference sequence). V was shortened by 2 bases and J by 2 bases, with 10 bases between the two germline ends. The CDR3 is made up of 15 amino acids. CDR3 DNA sequence: TGTGCCAGCAGTTTAATGAGGGCCGCTGGAAACACCATATATTTT. Its protein product is CASSLMRAAGNTIYF.

The chain joins TRBV10-3 to TRBJ1-1; D uncertain. V was cut by 8 bases and J by 1 base, with 11 bases left in between. CDR1 and CDR2 from the germline V gene are ENHRY and SYGVKD. This CDR3 contains 13 residues. CDR3 coding DNA: TGTGCCATCTCCGCCTCGGCGAACACTGAAGCTTTCTTT. Translated, it gives CAISASANTEAFF.

The rearrangement joins TRBV18 to TRBJ2-6, with D perhaps matching TRBD2 (5 bases). V was cut by 2 bases and J by 0 bases, with 8 bases left in between. Germline V CDR1 and CDR2: KGHSH, LQKENI. This CDR3 is built from 16 residues. The CDR3 spells CASSPWEFSGANVLTF. The CDR3 coding sequence is TGTGCCAGCTCACCATGGGAGTTCTCTGGGGCCAACGTCCTGACTTTC.

This rearrangement joins TRBV10-3 to TRBJ1-2, with TRBD1 matching 8 bases. Germline CDR1 reads ENHRY; CDR2 reads SYGVKD. CDR3 size: 16 residues. The junction had 11 bases not matched to a gene; V was cut back by 7 bases and J by 1 base. CDR3 loop: CAINGGDRRLNYGYTF. The CDR3, as DNA: TGTGCCATCAATGGGGGGGACAGGAGACTTAACTATGGCTACACCTTC.

This clone came up once. The chain's CDR3 is CASSFRNEKLFF. The CDR3 region has the DNA TGTGCCAGCAGTTTCAGGAATGAAAAACTGTTTTTT. The chain employs TRBV12-3 or TRBV12-4 and TRBJ1-4; no firm D call. With 3 bases removed from V and 5 bases from J, the gap between germline ends came to 4 bases. The CDR3 runs 12 residues.

The CDR3, as DNA: TGTGCCAGCAGCGGAGGCAGGATGAATTCACCCCTCCACTTT. As protein: CASSGGRMNSPLHF. The rearrangement links TRBV27 to TRBJ1-6; D unresolved. The V end was cut by 6 bases, the J end by 7 bases, with 13 bases between. CDR3 length: 14 amino acids. The germline gives CDR1 MNHEY, CDR2 SMNVEV (reference sequence).

The chain carries TRBV7-3 and TRBJ1-1; D possibly corresponds to TRBD1 (6 bases). CDR3 size: 14 residues. The germline CDR1 and CDR2 sequences are SGHTA and FQGTGA. Trimming cost V 5 bases and J 6 bases, with 16 bases left between them. CDR3 bases: TGTGCCAGCAGCGCGACTGACAGGCGCCCTGAAGCTTTCTTT. Encoded protein: CASSATDRRPEAFF. Complete variable domain (other parts from reference TRBV7-3 and TRBJ1-1): GAGVSQTPSNKVTEKGKYVELRCDPISGHTALYWYRQSLGQGPEFLIYFQGTGAADDSGLPNDRFFAVRPEGSVSTLKIQRTERGDSAVYLCASSATDRRPEAFFGQGTRLTVV.

This chain joins TRBV5-4 and TRBJ2-1, with 9 bases lining up with TRBD2. The V segment lost 4 bases and the J segment 7 bases; nucleotides outside the gene matches: 12. This CDR3 is 16 amino acids long. Germline V gene sequence: CDR1 SGHNT, CDR2 YYREEE (reference sequence). CDR3 in DNA: TGTGCCAGCAGCCCGCAGCGGGGGGCCGGGCGGAATGAGCAGTTCTTC. Translation: CASSPQRGAGRNEQFF.